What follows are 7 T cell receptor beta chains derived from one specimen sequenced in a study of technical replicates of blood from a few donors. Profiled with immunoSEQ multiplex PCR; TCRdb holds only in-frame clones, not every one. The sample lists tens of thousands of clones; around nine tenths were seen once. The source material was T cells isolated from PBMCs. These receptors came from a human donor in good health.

The DNA of the CDR3 is TGTGCCAGCAGTGAAGGGGTGACAGGGACTAATCAGCCCCAGCATTTT. This sequence encodes CASSEGVTGTNQPQHF. The chain has TRBV2 and TRBJ1-5; 7 bases agree with TRBD1. The V segment lost 1 base and the J segment 4 bases; nucleotides outside the gene matches: 7. Per the germline V gene, CDR1 is SNHLY and CDR2 is FYNNEI. This CDR3 region has 16 residues.

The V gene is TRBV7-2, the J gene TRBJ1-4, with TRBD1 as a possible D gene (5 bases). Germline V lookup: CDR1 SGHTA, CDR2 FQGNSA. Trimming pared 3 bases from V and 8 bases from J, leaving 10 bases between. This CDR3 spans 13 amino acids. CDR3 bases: TGTGCCAGCAGCTTTCAGGGTGTGGAAAAACTGTTTTTT. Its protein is CASSFQGVEKLFF.

The CDR3 protein is CASRRTEVIEQFF. The CDR3 nucleotides are TGTGCCAGCAGGAGGACGGAGGTTATAGAGCAGTTCTTC. V is TRBV2 and J is TRBJ2-1; weak D call: TRBD2 (5 bases). CDR3 size: 13 residues. Per germline, CDR1 SNHLY and CDR2 FYNNEI. V lost 6 bases, J lost 10 bases, and 16 bases lay in between.

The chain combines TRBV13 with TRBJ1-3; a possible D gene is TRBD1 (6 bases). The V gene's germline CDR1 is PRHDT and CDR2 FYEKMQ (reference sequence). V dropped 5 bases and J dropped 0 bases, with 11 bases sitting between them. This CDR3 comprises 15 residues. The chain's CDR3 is CASSPRQASGNTIYF. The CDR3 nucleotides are TGTGCCAGCAGCCCGCGACAGGCCTCTGGAAACACCATATATTTT.

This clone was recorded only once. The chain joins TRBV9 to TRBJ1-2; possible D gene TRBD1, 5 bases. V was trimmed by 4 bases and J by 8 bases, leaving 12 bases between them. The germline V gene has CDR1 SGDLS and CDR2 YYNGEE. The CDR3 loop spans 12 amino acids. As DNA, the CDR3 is TGTGCCAGCAGCAAGGGGATCTCCGGCTACACCTTC. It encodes CASSKGISGYTF.

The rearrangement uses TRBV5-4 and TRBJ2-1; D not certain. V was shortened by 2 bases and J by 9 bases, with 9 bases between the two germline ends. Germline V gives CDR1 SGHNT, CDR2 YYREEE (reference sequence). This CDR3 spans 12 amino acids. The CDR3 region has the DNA TGTGCCAGCAGCTTCACTACGATTGAGCAGTTCTTC. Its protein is CASSFTTIEQFF.

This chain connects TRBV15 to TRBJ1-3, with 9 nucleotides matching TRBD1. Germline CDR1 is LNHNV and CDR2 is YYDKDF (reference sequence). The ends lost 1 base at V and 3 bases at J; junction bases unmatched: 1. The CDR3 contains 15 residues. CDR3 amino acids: CATSRGTGVGNTIYF. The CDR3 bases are TGTGCCACCAGCAGAGGGACAGGGGTTGGAAACACCATATATTTT.